The 7 T cell receptor beta chains below all came from one sample that was sequenced in a study of CD8 T cells in ankylosing spondylitis. The study's findings and limits: Blood of patients with ankylosing spondylitis appeared to be characterized by a TCR beta motif of 8 or 9 highly homologous variants.

These TCRs are of unknown antigen specificity. MiXCR, applied by TCRdb to the 5' RACE reads, yields one record per CDR3 protein. The sample includes 350,000 to 450,000 distinct CDR3 sequences, roughly a quarter of them seen just once. Material: blood, either unsorted or a sorted T cell fraction (not recorded which). Source of these receptors: a male donor with ankylosing spondylitis.

The gene calls are TRBV20-1 and TRBJ2-3; the D is unclear. Germline V gives CDR1 DFQATT, CDR2 SNEGSKA (reference sequence). V was trimmed by 5 bases and J by 4 bases, leaving 16 bases between them. This CDR3 has 14 amino acids. Here the CDR3 reads CSASAALRSDTQYF. The CDR3 nucleotides are TGCAGTGCTTCCGCGGCCCTCAGGTCAGATACGCAGTATTTT.

This clonotype was recorded a few times. The chain joins TRBV5-5 to TRBJ1-1; TRBD1 is a possible D gene (5 bases). This CDR3 has 15 amino acids. Germline CDR1 SGHKS, CDR2 YYEKEE (reference sequence). V gave up 5 bases and J gave up 4 bases, with 18 bases separating them. DNA of the CDR3: TGTGCCAGCAGTTATCCAGGGTTTGGGAGCACTGAAGCTTTCTTT. It yields the protein CASSYPGFGSTEAFF.

This clonotype was seen a handful of times. The chain couples TRBV5-5 to TRBJ2-7; D perhaps matches TRBD1 (7 bases). CDR1 is SGHKS and CDR2 is YYEKEE in the germline V gene (reference sequence). Trimming took off 5 bases at V and 0 bases at J, with 15 bases between the two ends. This CDR3 spans 15 amino acids. CDR3 DNA: TGTGCCAGCAGGGAGGGACAGTCCACCTCCTACGAGCAGTACGTC. It yields the protein CASREGQSTSYEQYV.

The gene calls are TRBV30 and TRBJ2-2; no clear D. This CDR3 has 13 residues. The germline gives CDR1 GTSNPN, CDR2 SVGIG (reference sequence). Trimming took off 0 bases at V and 4 bases at J, with 6 bases between the two ends. CDR3 nucleotides: TGTGCCTGGAGTGTAAAGATCACCGGGGAGCTGTTTTTT. This encodes CAWSVKITGELFF.

The DNA for the CDR3 is TGCGCCAGCAGCCAAGTCGAAAGGGCAAATGAGCAGTTCTTC. Translating it yields CASSQVERANEQFF. This chain uses TRBV4-1 with TRBJ2-1; D unresolved. Trimming took 1 base from V and 7 from J, leaving 11 bases between them. Germline lookup yields CDR1 MGHRA and CDR2 YSYEKL. This CDR3 has 14 amino acids.

This chain uses TRBV5-1 with TRBJ1-1; 8 bases fit TRBD1. V was pared by 4 bases and J by 1 base, with 3 bases of the junction left unmatched. This CDR3 spans 14 amino acids. Germline CDR1 reads SGHRS; CDR2 reads YFSETQ. The CDR3 coding sequence is TGCGCCAGCAGCGAACAGGGGGGGAACACTGAAGCTTTCTTT. Amino acids: CASSEQGGNTEAFF. Full variable domain (rest looked up from reference TRBV5-1 and TRBJ1-1): KAGVTQTPRYLIKTRGQQVTLSCSPISGHRSVSWYQQTPGQGLQFLFEYFSETQRNKGNFPGRFSGRQFSNSRSEMNVSTLELGDSALYLCASSEQGGNTEAFFGQGTRLTVV.

The chain links TRBV5-1 to TRBJ1-1; D remains ambiguous. Trimming removed 0 bases at V and 7 bases at J, with 10 bases between. CDR1 is SGHRS and CDR2 is YFSETQ in the germline V gene. The CDR3 loop spans 13 amino acids. The CDR3 bases are TGCGCCAGCAGCTTGGGGGAACCGGGTGAAGCTTTCTTT. It codes for CASSLGEPGEAFF. Together with reference TRBV5-1 and TRBJ1-1, the CDR3 gives the full variable domain: KAGVTQTPRYLIKTRGQQVTLSCSPISGHRSVSWYQQTPGQGLQFLFEYFSETQRNKGNFPGRFSGRQFSNSRSEMNVSTLELGDSALYLCASSLGEPGEAFFGQGTRLTVV.